This T cell receptor (beta chain) originates from a study of siplizumab effects on memory and regulatory T cells. Whole-study results and caveats: Unstimulated subset assignment was obtained for only a minor fraction of alloreactive clones. Siplizumab produced a significant reduction in alloreactive sequences that were traceable to unstimulated CD4+ memory cells. Proliferating Tregs from siplizumab cultures lacked functional confirmation of suppression. Many proliferating CD4+ or CD8+ clones remained unclassified. Roughly 75-96% of them could not be assigned either a naive or a memory phenotype.

V was pared by 8 bases and J by 9 bases, with 5 bases of the junction left unmatched. The CDR3 is made up of 13 amino acids. Per the germline V gene, CDR1 is ENHRY and CDR2 is SYGVKD. Points on this clone: The antigen is unknown.

Clones were sequenced by immunoSEQ multiplex PCR, and TCRdb holds only the in-frame ones, with some missing. The sample has 75,000 to 100,000 clones; 85% to 95% are singletons. The material sequenced was non-Treg CD4+ T cells sorted from blood. V usage is TRBV10-3 and J usage is TRBJ2-1, with 12 bases that match TRBD2. The clonotype originates from a human donor in good health. The CDR3 sequence: CAIGKLAGGEQFF. The CDR3 DNA follows: TGTGCCATCGGGAAACTAGCGGGAGGTGAGCAGTTCTTC.